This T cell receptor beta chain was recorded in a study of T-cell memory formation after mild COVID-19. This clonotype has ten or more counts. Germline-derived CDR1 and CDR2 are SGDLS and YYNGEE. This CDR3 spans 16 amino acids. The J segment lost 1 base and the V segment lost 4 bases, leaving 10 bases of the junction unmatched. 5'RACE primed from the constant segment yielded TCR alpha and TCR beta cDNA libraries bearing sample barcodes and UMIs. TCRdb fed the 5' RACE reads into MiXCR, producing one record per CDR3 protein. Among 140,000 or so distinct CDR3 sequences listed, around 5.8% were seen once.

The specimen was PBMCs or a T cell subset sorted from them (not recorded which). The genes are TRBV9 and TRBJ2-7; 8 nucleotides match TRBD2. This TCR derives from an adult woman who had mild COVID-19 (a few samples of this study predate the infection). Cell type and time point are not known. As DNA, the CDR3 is TGTGCCAGCAGCCCGGGAACTAGCGGTCGATCCTACGAGCAGTACTTC. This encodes CASSPGTSGRSYEQYF. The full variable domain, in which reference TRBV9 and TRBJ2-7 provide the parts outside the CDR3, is DSGVTQTPKHLITATGQRVTLRCSPRSGDLSVYWYQQSLDQGLQFLIQYYNGEERAKGNILERFSAQQFPDLHSELNLSSLELGDSALYFCASSPGTSGRSYEQYFGPGTRLTVT.